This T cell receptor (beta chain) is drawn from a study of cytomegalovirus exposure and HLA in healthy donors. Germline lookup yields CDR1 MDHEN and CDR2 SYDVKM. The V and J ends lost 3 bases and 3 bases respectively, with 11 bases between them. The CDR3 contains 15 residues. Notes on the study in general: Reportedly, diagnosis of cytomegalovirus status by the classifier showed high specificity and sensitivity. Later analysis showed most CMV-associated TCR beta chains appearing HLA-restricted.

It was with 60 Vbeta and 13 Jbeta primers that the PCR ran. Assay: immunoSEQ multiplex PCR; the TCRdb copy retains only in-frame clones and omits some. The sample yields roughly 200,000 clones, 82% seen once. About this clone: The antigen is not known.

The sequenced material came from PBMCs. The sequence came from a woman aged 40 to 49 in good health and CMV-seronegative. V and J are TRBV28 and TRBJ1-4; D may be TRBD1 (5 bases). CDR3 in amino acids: CASSFGQGSNEKLFF. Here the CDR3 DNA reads TGTGCCAGCAGTTTCGGCCAGGGATCTAATGAAAAACTGTTTTTT.